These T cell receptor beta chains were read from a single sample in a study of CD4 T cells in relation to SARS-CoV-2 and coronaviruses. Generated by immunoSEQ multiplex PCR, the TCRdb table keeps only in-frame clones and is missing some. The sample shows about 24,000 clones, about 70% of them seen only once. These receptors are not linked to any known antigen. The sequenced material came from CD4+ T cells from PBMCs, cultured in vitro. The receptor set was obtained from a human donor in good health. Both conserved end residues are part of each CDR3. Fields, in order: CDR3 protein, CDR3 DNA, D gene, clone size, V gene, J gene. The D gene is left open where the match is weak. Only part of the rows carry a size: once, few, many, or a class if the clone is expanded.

CATFPGTGVSPLHF	TGTGCCACTTTTCCCGGGACAGGGGTTTCACCCCTCCACTTT	TRBD1	NA	TRBV10-3	TRBJ1-6
CASSDTRVNEKLFF	TGTGCCAGCAGTGATACCCGAGTGAATGAAAAACTGTTTTTT	NA	NA	TRBV6-1	TRBJ1-4
CASSLQPNTEGFTYEQYF	TGTGCCAGCAGCTTACAGCCCAACACCGAGGGGTTTACCTACGAGCAGTACTTC	NA	NA	TRBV7-7	TRBJ2-7
CASSSAGGAISEAFF	TGTGCCAGCAGCTCCGCAGGGGGCGCGATCTCTGAAGCTTTCTTT	TRBD1	NA	TRBV6-5	TRBJ1-1
CASSRTGLGYTF	TGTGCCAGCAGTCGGACAGGGCTAGGCTACACCTTC	TRBD1	NA	TRBV6-6	TRBJ1-2
CASTKGRAVNEKLFF	TGTGCCAGTACGAAAGGCCGGGCCGTTAATGAAAAACTGTTTTTT	NA	few	TRBV6-1	TRBJ1-4
CASSSHLGYEQYF	TGCGCCAGCAGCTCCCATCTAGGCTACGAGCAGTACTTC	NA	few	TRBV5-1	TRBJ2-7
CASSMGQGQRETQYF	TGTGCCAGTAGTATGGGGCAAGGCCAGAGGGAGACCCAGTACTTC	NA	few	TRBV19	TRBJ2-5
CASRGQGAVDQPQHF	TGTGCCAGCAGAGGACAGGGGGCTGTAGATCAGCCCCAGCATTTT	TRBD1	NA	TRBV28	TRBJ1-5
CASTLARESYNEQFF	TGCGCCAGCACTTTAGCGAGAGAGTCTTACAATGAGCAGTTCTTC	NA	once	TRBV4-1	TRBJ2-1
CASSPNPYAGGNEKLFF	TGTGCCAGCAGTCCGAACCCCTATGCAGGGGGTAATGAAAAACTGTTTTTT	TRBD1	NA	TRBV27	TRBJ1-4
CASSLKGGYNEQFF	TGTGCCAGCAGCTTAAAGGGAGGATACAATGAGCAGTTCTTC	NA	few	TRBV7-3	TRBJ2-1
CASSIAGRSYEQYF	TGTGCCAGCAGTATAGCGGGCCGCTCCTACGAGCAGTACTTC	TRBD2	once	TRBV7-9	TRBJ2-7
CASSVAPPHTDTQYF	TGTGCCAGCAGCGTAGCCCCCCCTCACACAGATACGCAGTATTTT	NA	NA	TRBV9	TRBJ2-3
CASSQIEFTGELFF	TGTGCCAGCAGCCAGATCGAGTTCACCGGGGAGCTGTTTTTT	NA	NA	TRBV14	TRBJ2-2
CASSSPSVNTEAFF	TGTGCCAGCAGTTCACCCTCAGTGAACACTGAAGCTTTCTTT	NA	NA	TRBV27	TRBJ1-1
CASSVGEGSNGNTIYF	TGTGCCAGCAGTGTGGGAGAGGGTAGCAACGGGAACACCATATATTTT	NA	NA	TRBV6-1	TRBJ1-3
CASIQTGGVDTQYF	TGTGCCAGTATACAAACGGGAGGTGTAGATACGCAGTATTTT	TRBD2	NA	TRBV19	TRBJ2-3
CASSEGRGGNQPQHF	TGTGCCAGCAGTGAAGGGCGGGGGGGCAATCAGCCCCAGCATTTT	NA	few	TRBV2	TRBJ1-5
CASSLGGEGRFF	TGTGCCAGCAGCTTAGGGGGGGAGGGTAGGTTCTTC	TRBD2	NA	TRBV7-2	TRBJ2-1
CATSDPGTGANYGYTF	TGTGCCACCAGTGACCCCGGGACAGGGGCTAACTATGGCTACACCTTC	TRBD1	NA	TRBV24-1	TRBJ1-2
CASGRLGQGFSEAFF	TGTGCTAGTGGTCGCTTGGGACAGGGGTTTTCTGAAGCTTTCTTT	TRBD1	NA	TRBV12-5	TRBJ1-1
CASSQEFAPTEAFF	TGTGCCAGCAGCCAAGAGTTTGCTCCCACTGAAGCTTTCTTT	NA	NA	TRBV3-1/TRBV3-2	TRBJ1-1
CASSQGGGIAGELFF	TGCGCCAGCAGCCAAGGGGGGGGGATCGCCGGGGAGCTGTTTTTT	TRBD2	once	TRBV4-1	TRBJ2-2
CASGRQGGTEAFF	TGTGCCAGCGGACGACAGGGAGGGACTGAAGCTTTCTTT	TRBD1	NA	TRBV11-2	TRBJ1-1
CASSSERQGETQYF	TGTGCCAGCAGCAGCGAGAGGCAGGGCGAGACCCAGTACTTC	NA	NA	TRBV3-1/TRBV3-2	TRBJ2-5